This T cell receptor beta chain was documented in a study of vaccination and CD4 T cells after COVID-19. Background on the study: Each enrolled participant received a two-dose regimen of either BNT162b2 or mRNA-1273 vaccine. Overlapping SARS-CoV-2, HCoV-NL63, HCoV-OC43 and HCoV-229E spike peptides stimulated the cells. Blood was drawn a median 72 days post second dose, range 14 to 241.

Points on this clonotype: Its antigen is still unknown.

An Oncomine TCR Beta short-read assay was used to sequence the DNA from cultured CD4+ T cells. TCRdb independently ran MiXCR on the PCR reads; one entry per CDR3 protein. The sample holds 16,000 or so distinct CDR3 sequences, about three quarters seen once. The treatment was: approximately 9-day PBMC culture with coronavirus spike peptide pools or control peptides (ViraFEST assay). Following culture for about eleven days, CD4+ T cells were isolated by negative selection. V was clipped by 7 bases and J by 5 bases, with 17 bases between them. CDR3 size: 14 residues. Germline values: CDR1 LNHDA, CDR2 SQIVND (reference sequence).

This TCR derives from a human donor who received a COVID-19 vaccine. The rearrangement joins TRBV19 to TRBJ1-2; weak D call: TRBD1 (5 bases). The sequencing used CD4+ T cells from blood, cultured in vitro, collected after SARS-CoV-2 vaccination. The CDR3 reads CASTSPGGTYGYTF. The CDR3 nucleotides are TGTGCCAGTACCTCTCCTGGGGGGACGTATGGCTACACCTTC.